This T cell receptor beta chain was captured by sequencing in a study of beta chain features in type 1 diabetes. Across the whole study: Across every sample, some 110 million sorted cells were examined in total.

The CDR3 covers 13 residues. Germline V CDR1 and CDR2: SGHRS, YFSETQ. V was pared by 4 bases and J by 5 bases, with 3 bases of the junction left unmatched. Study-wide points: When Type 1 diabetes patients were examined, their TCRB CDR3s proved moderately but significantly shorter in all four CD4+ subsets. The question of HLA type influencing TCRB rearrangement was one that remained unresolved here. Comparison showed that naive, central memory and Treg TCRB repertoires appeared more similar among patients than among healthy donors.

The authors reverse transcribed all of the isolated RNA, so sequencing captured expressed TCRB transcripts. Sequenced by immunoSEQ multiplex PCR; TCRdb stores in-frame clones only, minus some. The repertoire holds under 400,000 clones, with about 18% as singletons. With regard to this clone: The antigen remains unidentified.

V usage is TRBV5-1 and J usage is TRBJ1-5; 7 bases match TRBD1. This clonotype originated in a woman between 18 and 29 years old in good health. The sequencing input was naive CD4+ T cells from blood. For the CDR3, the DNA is TGCGCCAGCAGCACAGACAGGGATCAGCCCCAGCATTTT. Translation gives CASSTDRDQPQHF.